The entry that follows covers one T cell receptor beta chain sequence. The table lists this clonotype with a few counts. The antigen it binds to is not known. Within one base of it there is no much larger clone, and no base qualities were kept. The treatment or condition label for this specimen denotes: in vitro stimulation with specific CMV peptide epitopes to enrich CMV-specific T cells. This sample was included in a study of T cell repertoires in cytomegalovirus infection (dated by TCRdb to the late 2010s). Looking at the study overall: Recently identified HLA-C-restricted CMV epitopes, whose presentation resists viral immunomodulation, were targeted by peptide stimulations together with well-studied HLA-B-restricted epitopes. Donor HLA type was relevant to the analysis, because carriage of CMV infection together with the matching HLA type was indicated by public TCR beta signatures.

Sequenced on an Illumina HiSeq 1500. The public sequencing data were trimmed at Q25 with fastp and processed into clonotypes with MiXCR by TCRdb, which kept only in-frame beta chains. Entries are consolidated by CDR3 protein sequence, retaining the most common genes and DNA. Counted in this sample were 800,000 to 950,000 distinct CDR3 sequences; less than 35% of them appeared once. Around 12% of the sample goes to the ten largest clones. What the work shows at the level of the full study, not this receptor alone: Cumulative frequency of public TCR beta family members discriminated carriers of CMV infection plus the relevant HLA type in this cohort and an independent roughly 350-donor cohort. In the ex vivo response, HLA-C-restricted CMV-specific TCR beta clonotypes were dominant, and in two of eight donors the single most frequent clonotype came from this HLA-C-restricted group.

The germline V gene encodes CDR1 SEHNR and CDR2 FQNEAQ (reference sequence). The CDR3 measures 12 amino acids from cysteine to phenylalanine. Only CDR3 DNA is held: 36 bases, read in frame from base 1. Deletion took 4 bases off V and 9 bases off J, with a span of 10 bases between the germline ends. The chain is assembled from TRBV7-9 and TRBJ1-5, with no D gene named confidently. This material consisted of cultured CD8+ T cells from PBMCs, taken from culture after CMV antigen stimulation. This sequence was found in a human donor in good health (CMV status not recorded). Some clones in this sample may be carry-over from other donors' samples. The nucleotides read TGTGCCAGCAGCTCCGGTAACGGGCCCCAGCATTTT. Its product reads: CASSSGNGPQHF.